The 20 T cell receptor beta chains reported below all come from one sample, sequenced in a study of vaccination effects on CD4 cells after COVID-19. Ahead of sequencing, the ViraFEST assay grew antigen-specific CD4+ T cells using viral peptide pools. Around day 10 of culture, CD4+ T cells were separated out. Participants were given two doses of BNT162b2 or mRNA-1273 vaccine. The antigens these receptors bind are not known. Clones were sequenced by immunoSEQ multiplex PCR, and TCRdb holds only the in-frame ones, with some missing. The repertoire has around 30,000 clones, over 65% of them found once; the top ten carry roughly 9%. This specimen consisted of CD4+ T cells from PBMCs cultured with HCoV-NL63 spike peptides, obtained after COVID-19 vaccination. The receptors were sampled from a human donor who received a COVID-19 vaccine.

The V gene is TRBV5-4, the J gene TRBJ1-5, with D perhaps TRBD1 (6 bases). Germline V CDR1 and CDR2: SGHNT, YYREEE (reference sequence). CDR3 length: 16 amino acids. V lost 0 bases, J lost 4 bases, and 14 bases lay in between. Here the CDR3 reads CASSLDGGASNQPQHF. The CDR3 DNA reads as TGTGCCAGCAGCTTGGATGGGGGGGCTTCTAATCAGCCCCAGCATTTT.

This clone was picked up a small number of times. J is TRBJ2-2 and V is TRBV7-6; 8 nucleotides align to TRBD2. Germline V gene data show CDR1 as SGHVS and CDR2 as FNYEAQ. J was trimmed by 5 bases and V by 6 bases; bases with no gene match: 8. This CDR3 has 15 amino acids. The CDR3 is CASSELAASTGELFF. The CDR3 DNA reads as TGTGCCAGCAGTGAACTAGCGGCTAGTACCGGGGAGCTGTTTTTT. Full variable domain (missing parts from reference TRBV7-6 and TRBJ2-2): GAGVSQSPRYKVTKRGQDVALRCDPISGHVSLYWYRQALGQGPEFLTYFNYEAQQDKSGLPNDRFSAERPEGSISTLTIQRTEQRDSAMYRCASSELAASTGELFFGEGSRLTVL.

This clone is medium-sized (0.01 to 0.1%) within its sample. The chain employs TRBV23-1 and TRBJ2-7, with TRBD1 matching 8 bases. TRBV23-1 belongs to the ORF category, with a function that is uncertain. This CDR3 contains 17 residues. V shed 6 bases and J 5 bases; nucleotides not matched to a gene: 18. The CDR3 protein is CASSRPIWDRYYDEQYF. CDR3 DNA sequence: TGCGCCAGCAGCCGCCCAATATGGGACAGGTACTACGACGAGCAGTACTTC.

This clone was detected only a few times. This chain uses TRBV5-1 with TRBJ1-2; D ambiguous. The CDR3 covers 13 residues. Trimming pared 4 bases from V and 4 bases from J, leaving 11 bases between. From germline, CDR1 is SGHRS and CDR2 YFSETQ. CDR3 in DNA: TGCGCCAGCAGCCAGGAGAGGAGCTATGGCTACACCTTC. Residues: CASSQERSYGYTF.

The rearrangement links TRBV19 to TRBJ1-6, with D uncertain. This CDR3 has 16 amino acids. V was cut by 2 bases and J by 0 bases, with 8 bases left in between. Germline CDR1 reads LNHDA; CDR2 reads SQIVND (reference sequence). CDR3 residues: CASSIRLSSYNSPLHF. In DNA form, the CDR3 reads TGTGCCAGTAGTATACGATTGAGCTCCTATAATTCACCCCTCCACTTT.

The rearrangement links TRBV7-9 to TRBJ2-3, with a weak D call TRBD2 (6 bases). Germline V gives CDR1 SEHNR, CDR2 FQNEAQ (reference sequence). V dropped 7 bases and J dropped 3 bases, with 11 bases sitting between them. CDR3 length equals 13 residues. The CDR3 DNA follows: TGTGCCAGCAAGGGCGGGATGACAGATACGCAGTATTTT. This encodes CASKGGMTDTQYF.

The chain uses TRBV5-4 and TRBJ1-6; D is undetermined. The CDR3 is 17 residues long. Germline CDR1 reads SGHNT; CDR2 reads YYREEE (reference sequence). Trimming took 0 bases from V and 2 from J, leaving 12 bases between them. The CDR3 region is CASSLGGGPAYNSPLHF. The CDR3 DNA follows: TGTGCCAGCAGCTTGGGAGGAGGACCGGCCTATAATTCACCCCTCCACTTT.

This chain links TRBV2 with TRBJ1-1, with D perhaps TRBD1 (5 bases). Trimming removed 6 bases from V and 1 base from J, with 9 bases in between. The CDR3 sequence is 13 residues long. CDR1 and CDR2 (germline): SNHLY, FYNNEI. CDR3 coding DNA: TGTGCCAGCAGGGGACGGCCGAACACTGAAGCTTTCTTT. Protein product: CASRGRPNTEAFF. The whole variable domain, filled in from reference TRBV2 and TRBJ1-1, reads EPEVTQTPSHQVTQMGQEVILRCVPISNHLYFYWYRQILGQKVEFLVSFYNNEISEKSEIFDDQFSVERPDGSNFTLKIRSTKLEDSAMYFCASRGRPNTEAFFGQGTRLTVV.

The CDR3 region has the DNA TGTGCCAGCAGCTACAGGGGTCTGGAGACCCAGTACTTC. Amino acid sequence: CASSYRGLETQYF. The chain combines TRBV2 with TRBJ2-5, with TRBD1 identical over 7 bases. The germline gives CDR1 SNHLY, CDR2 FYNNEI. CDR3 length equals 13 residues. Trimming at V came to 6 bases and at J to 5 bases, leaving 6 bases not matched to a gene.

J is TRBJ2-7 and V is TRBV14, with 10 bases fitting TRBD2. Germline V gene data show CDR1 as SGHDN and CDR2 as FVKESK. This CDR3 contains 18 residues. J lost 3 bases, V lost 4 bases, and 15 bases had no gene match. The CDR3 bases are TGTGCCAGCAGCCTACCAACACAATCTAGCGGGAGCTGCTACGAGCAGTACTTC. This encodes CASSLPTQSSGSCYEQYF.

The chain uses TRBV14 and TRBJ1-6, with D perhaps matching TRBD1 (5 bases). Germline CDR1 is SGHDN and CDR2 is FVKESK. This CDR3 region has 15 residues. V was clipped by 0 bases and J by 8 bases, with 11 bases between them. The CDR3 here is CASSQDLQGDSPLHF. The CDR3 coding sequence is TGTGCCAGCAGCCAAGATCTGCAGGGAGATTCACCCCTCCACTTT.

This rearrangement joins TRBV7-8 to TRBJ2-7, with D perhaps being TRBD1 or TRBD2 (5 bases each). Deletions cut 8 bases from V and 4 bases from J, with 15 bases between. This CDR3 has 13 amino acids. Germline V lookup: CDR1 SGHVS, CDR2 FQNEAQ. The CDR3 DNA follows: TGTGCCAGCCTCCTCGGGGCAGGGTACGAGCAGTACTTC. Protein: CASLLGAGYEQYF.

V usage is TRBV7-9 and J usage is TRBJ2-7; TRBD2 agrees at 8 bases. The CDR3 consists of 19 residues. Germline-derived CDR1 and CDR2 are SEHNR and FQNEAQ (reference sequence). With V trimmed by 1 base and J by 0 bases, 14 bases remained unmatched. The CDR3 nucleotides read TGTGCCAGCAGCTTAGGGATGTTCGGTGGGCGGGAGGCCTCCTACGAGCAGTACTTC. Translation gives CASSLGMFGGREASYEQYF.

The chain employs TRBV25-1 and TRBJ2-1, with a possible D match to TRBD1 (6 bases). The CDR3 consists of 15 residues. Trimming took off 3 bases at V and 5 bases at J, with 14 bases between the two ends. Germline V gene lookup returns CDR1 MGHDK and CDR2 SYGVNS. The CDR3, as DNA: TGTGCCAGCAGTGAGTCCAGGGGAGTGAACAATGAGCAGTTCTTC. Amino acid sequence: CASSESRGVNNEQFF.

The chain is built from TRBV27 and TRBJ2-1; 10 nucleotides agree with TRBD2. This CDR3 is 14 amino acids long. J was trimmed by 2 bases and V by 6 bases; bases with no gene match: 1. CDR1 and CDR2 from the germline V gene are MNHEY and SMNVEV (reference sequence). As DNA, the CDR3 is TGTGCCAGCAGGACTAGCGGGCCCTACAATGAGCAGTTCTTC. Protein sequence: CASRTSGPYNEQFF.

The rearrangement uses TRBV10-1 and TRBJ2-2, with a weak D call TRBD2 (6 bases). Germline V gene data show CDR1 as WNHNN and CDR2 as SYGVQD (reference sequence). This CDR3 comprises 14 residues. With 6 bases removed from V and 0 bases from J, the gap between germline ends came to 8 bases. CDR3 residues: CASRGGANTGELFF. The CDR3 DNA is TGCGCCAGCAGGGGGGGAGCGAACACCGGGGAGCTGTTTTTT.

The rearrangement joins TRBV6-5 to TRBJ1-4; no definite D call. Per the germline V gene, CDR1 is MNHEY and CDR2 is SVGAGI. This CDR3 spans 13 amino acids. Trimming took 6 bases from V and 5 from J, leaving 10 bases between them. The CDR3 sequence is CASSVDGNEKLFF. For the CDR3, the DNA is TGTGCCAGCAGCGTAGACGGGAATGAAAAACTGTTTTTT.

J is TRBJ1-1 and V is TRBV29-1; D might be TRBD1 (6 bases). Germline assignment: CDR1 SQVTM and CDR2 ANQGSEA. This CDR3 is built from 15 residues. The germline V and J ends were trimmed by 5 bases and 0 bases, with 16 bases remaining between them. The CDR3 DNA reads TGCAGCGTTCTCGGTACAGGGTCGGTGAACACTGAAGCTTTCTTT. Protein: CSVLGTGSVNTEAFF.

The rearrangement links TRBV7-2 to TRBJ1-2, with D hard to call. The CDR3 covers 15 residues. CDR1 is SGHTA, CDR2 FQGNSA, per germline. Deletions cut 5 bases from V and 4 bases from J, with 17 bases between. The chain's CDR3 is CASSPFGSTGYGYTF. The CDR3 DNA reads TGTGCCAGCAGCCCCTTCGGGTCGACTGGCTATGGCTACACCTTC.

This chain joins TRBV10-1 and TRBJ2-3, with 7 bases matching TRBD2. CDR3 length equals 15 residues. Germline lookup yields CDR1 WNHNN and CDR2 SYGVQD (reference sequence). The V segment lost 6 bases and the J segment 4 bases; nucleotides outside the gene matches: 10. The CDR3 region has the DNA TGCGCCAGCAGAACAACTGGACTAGAAGCAGATACGCAGTATTTT. Residues: CASRTTGLEADTQYF.